This T cell receptor beta chain was sequenced in a study of T cells in Graves' hyperthyroidism and ophthalmopathy. Findings and limits, study-wide: The model anticipated ophthalmopathy a median about 7 months pre-onset. Classification by a 13 V-J model distinguished ophthalmopathy from stable hyperthyroidism.

RNA transcripts yielded amplified TCR beta CDR3 regions. HTBI primers were the set used in a first-round RT-PCR of the TCR CDR3. TCRdb reanalysed the multiplex PCR reads using MiXCR and keeps one entry per CDR3 protein. The data show 400,000 to 550,000 distinct CDR3 sequences, around a quarter seen once. This CDR3 contains 14 residues. Looked up from germline, CDR1 is SEHNR and CDR2 is FQNEAQ (reference sequence). V was pared by 5 bases and J by 5 bases, with 9 bases of the junction left unmatched. About this clonotype: The antigen is undetermined.

The sequence derives from a woman aged 25 to 39 with Graves' ophthalmopathy. The J gene is TRBJ2-7, the V gene TRBV7-9; 7 bases align to TRBD1. Specimen: blood. The CDR3 nucleotides are TGTGCCAGCAGCCCACGGGACAGTCTTGACGAGCAGTACTTC. Protein sequence: CASSPRDSLDEQYF. Full variable domain (missing parts from reference TRBV7-9 and TRBJ2-7): DTGVSQNPRHKITKRGQNVTFRCDPISEHNRLYWYRQTLGQGPEFLTYFQNEAQLEKSRLLSDRFSAERPKGSFSTLEIQRTEQGDSAMYLCASSPRDSLDEQYFGPGTRLTVT.